These 15 T cell receptor beta chains share one sample of origin, sequenced in a study of human T cells and chemical hapten exposure (dated by TCRdb to the early 2020s). Sample time point, as interpreted from the label and publication: patch test 3, about 24 weeks after DPC sensitization. Taken with the paper, the label for treatment or condition translates to: therapeutic diphenylcyclopropenone sensitization with weekly scalp DPC. The library came from RACE. For sequencing, a NextSeq 500 was employed. The public reads were reprocessed in TCRdb via fastp at Q25 and MiXCR, keeping in-frame beta chains. Each entry merges the rows of one CDR3 protein and shows their most common DNA and genes. The sample records roughly 64,000 distinct CDR3 sequences, approximately 11% of which are singletons. Approximately 2.2% of the sample belongs to the ten largest clones. The sample in question was whole blood, obtained in connection with sensitization to the hapten diphenylcyclopropenone (DPC). Source of these receptors: a woman aged 30 to 39 with alopecia areata. Some clones in this sample may be carry-over from other donors' samples.

This chain connects TRBV4-2 to TRBJ2-5; 13 nucleotides align to TRBD2. The CDR3 sequence is 16 residues long. The trim removed 1 base at V and 1 base at J, leaving 0 bases unmatched. The germline CDR1 and CDR2 sequences are LGHNA and YNFKEQ. The DNA of the CDR3 is TGTGCCAGCAGCCAAGGACTAGCGGGGGGCCAAGAGACCCAGTACTTC. Its protein product is CASSQGLAGGQETQYF.

The rearrangement uses TRBV20-1 and TRBJ1-3; D is unclear. CDR1 is DFQATT, CDR2 SNEGSKA, per germline (reference sequence). The V end lost 0 bases, the J end lost 2 bases, and 11 bases lay between the germline ends. CDR3 length equals 15 residues. The CDR3 sequence: CSARDPGSPGNTIYF. The CDR3 DNA is TGCAGTGCTAGAGATCCGGGTTCTCCTGGAAACACCATATATTTT.

This clonotype appeared a few times. The gene calls are TRBV6-1 and TRBJ2-3; no clear D gene. The CDR3 spans 12 residues. The V and J ends lost 8 bases and 3 bases respectively, with 9 bases between them. Germline loops: CDR1 MNHNS, CDR2 SASEGT. CDR3 residues: CASQAQTDTQYF. CDR3 DNA: TGTGCCAGCCAGGCCCAAACAGATACGCAGTATTTT.

This chain links TRBV20-1 with TRBJ1-1, with D unresolved. The CDR3 length is 10 residues. The germline gives CDR1 DFQATT, CDR2 SNEGSKA (reference sequence). The V gene lost 3 bases and the J gene lost 7 bases, with 6 bases spanning the gap. The CDR3: CSARFVEAFF. DNA of the CDR3: TGCAGTGCTAGGTTTGTTGAAGCTTTCTTT.

This clonotype was recorded many times. V gene TRBV23-1 combines with J gene TRBJ2-4; TRBD1 or TRBD2 may be the D gene (5 bases each). TRBV23-1 is treated as an ORF (open reading frame) with a function not yet certain. Trimming cost V 4 bases and J 9 bases, with 13 bases left between them. The CDR3 runs to 13 residues. DNA of the CDR3: TGCGCCAGCAGTCCCTTCCCGGGGCGCATTCAGTACTTC. Its translation is CASSPFPGRIQYF.

The V gene is TRBV6-2 or TRBV6-3, the J gene TRBJ2-1, with 9 bases matching TRBD2. The V gene end was trimmed by 8 bases and the J gene end by 0 bases; junction bases not matched to a gene: 2. The CDR3 is made up of 14 amino acids. CDR1 and CDR2 from the germline V gene are MNHEY and SVGEGT. For the CDR3, the DNA is TGTGCCAGCCTTAGCGGGAGCTCCTACAATGAGCAGTTCTTC. Its translation is CASLSGSSYNEQFF.

This clonotype came up once. V usage is TRBV29-1 and J usage is TRBJ2-2; 11 positions agree with TRBD2. Germline CDR1 reads SQVTM; CDR2 reads ANQGSEA. V was pared by 6 bases and J by 7 bases, with 7 bases of the junction left unmatched. This CDR3 spans 14 amino acids. The CDR3 region is CSVLSGRAVGELFF. Here the CDR3 DNA reads TGCAGCGTCCTTAGCGGGAGGGCCGTCGGGGAGCTGTTTTTT.

This chain joins TRBV9 and TRBJ2-7; D gene uncertain. Germline loops: CDR1 SGDLS, CDR2 YYNGEE. The germline V and J ends were trimmed by 4 bases and 0 bases, with 8 bases remaining between them. The CDR3 is 13 amino acids. CDR3 region: CASSMNPSYEQYF. The CDR3 DNA follows: TGTGCCAGCAGCATGAACCCCTCCTACGAGCAGTACTTC.

This clonotype was detected many times. This chain uses TRBV18 with TRBJ2-4, with TRBD1 as a possible D gene (6 bases). Germline V gene sequence: CDR1 KGHSH, CDR2 LQKENI. The V and J ends lost 3 bases and 1 base respectively, with 16 bases between them. This CDR3 has 17 residues. CDR3 sequence: CASSPRGSSVAKNIQYF. CDR3 nucleotides: TGTGCCAGCTCACCCAGGGGATCCAGCGTTGCCAAAAACATTCAGTACTTC.

This clonotype was observed a few times. The chain joins TRBV20-1 to TRBJ2-1; D is uncertain. The V end was cut by 0 bases, the J end by 8 bases, with 20 bases between. The CDR3 is made up of 16 amino acids. Per the germline V gene, CDR1 is DFQATT and CDR2 is SNEGSKA (reference sequence). This CDR3 reads CSARDDAAVIIDEQFF. The CDR3 DNA follows: TGCAGTGCTAGAGATGACGCGGCAGTTATTATCGATGAGCAGTTCTTC.

This clonotype appeared once. The rearrangement links TRBV7-9 to TRBJ1-1; D not certain. V dropped 8 bases and J dropped 5 bases, with 15 bases sitting between them. This CDR3 contains 13 residues. Germline V CDR1 and CDR2: SEHNR, FQNEAQ (reference sequence). The CDR3, as DNA: TGTGCCAGCTCCTCGTCCCAAGGAACTGAAGCTTTCTTT. It is translated as CASSSSQGTEAFF.

This sequence joins TRBV9 and TRBJ2-3; D unresolved. With 3 bases removed from V and 3 bases from J, the gap between germline ends came to 11 bases. Germline V gene data show CDR1 as SGDLS and CDR2 as YYNGEE. CDR3 length equals 14 residues. CDR3 nucleotide sequence: TGTGCCAGCAGCGCCGGCCTAGGGACAGATACGCAGTATTTT. The encoded protein is CASSAGLGTDTQYF.

This clonotype was seen a handful of times. V and J are TRBV13 and TRBJ2-6; no reliable D call. The V gene's germline CDR1 is PRHDT and CDR2 FYEKMQ (reference sequence). Trimming took off 0 bases at V and 0 bases at J, with 3 bases between the two ends. The CDR3 has 15 residues. This chain's CDR3 is CASSLGLSGANVLTF. DNA for the CDR3: TGTGCCAGCAGCTTAGGCCTCTCTGGGGCCAACGTCCTGACTTTC. The full variable domain, in which reference TRBV13 and TRBJ2-6 provide the parts outside the CDR3, is AAGVIQSPRHLIKEKRETATLKCYPIPRHDTVYWYQQGPGQDPQFLISFYEKMQSDKGSIPDRFSAQQFSDYHSELNMSSLELGDSALYFCASSLGLSGANVLTFGAGSRLTVL.

This chain joins TRBV11-3 and TRBJ1-6; D not certain. CDR1 and CDR2 from the germline V gene are SGHNT and YENEEA. This CDR3 contains 16 residues. V lost 0 bases and J 7 bases, leaving 13 bases between the germline ends. The CDR3 sequence is CASSLDRGRANSPLHF. CDR3 coding DNA: TGTGCCAGCAGCTTAGATAGAGGACGGGCAAATTCACCCCTCCACTTT.

The chain employs TRBV28 and TRBJ2-5; D remains ambiguous. CDR3 size: 13 residues. CDR1 and CDR2 (germline): MDHEN, SYDVKM. The V end was cut by 2 bases, the J end by 6 bases, with 10 bases between. The CDR3, as DNA: TGTGCCAGCAGTTTAGTGGGTCCCAAGACCCAGTACTTC. This gives the protein CASSLVGPKTQYF.